One and the same sample provided the 27 T cell receptor beta chains below, sequenced in a study of T cells in Graves' hyperthyroidism and ophthalmopathy. The TCR beta CDR3 regions underwent amplification using RNA transcripts as the source. The TCR CDR3 was amplified in a first-round RT-PCR using the HTBI primer set. From the multiplex PCR reads, TCRdb called clonotypes with MiXCR, one entry per CDR3 protein. The sample lists over 400,000 distinct CDR3 sequences; roughly 14% were seen once. The sequencing sample was made of blood. These receptors came from a man in his late teens or twenties with Graves' ophthalmopathy.

The sample holds many counts of this clonotype. The chain joins TRBV30 to TRBJ2-7, with 9 nucleotides matching TRBD2. Germline assignment: CDR1 GTSNPN and CDR2 SVGIG (reference sequence). There are 13 residues in the CDR3. The V gene end was trimmed by 4 bases and the J gene end by 6 bases; junction bases not matched to a gene: 7. CDR3 sequence reads: CAWIVAGVGEQYF. The CDR3 DNA follows: TGTGCCTGGATAGTAGCGGGAGTCGGCGAGCAGTACTTC.

There are many counts of this clonotype. The chain uses TRBV5-1 and TRBJ1-1; D gene unclear. This CDR3 is built from 15 residues. Deletions cut 0 bases from V and 0 bases from J, with 9 bases between. The germline CDR1 and CDR2 sequences are SGHRS and YFSETQ. CDR3 DNA: TGCGCCAGCAGCTTGGGAGAGTTCATGAACACTGAAGCTTTCTTT. Its protein is CASSLGEFMNTEAFF.

This clonotype was seen repeatedly, ten times or more. The chain recombines TRBV6-1 with TRBJ2-7; the D gene is possibly TRBD2 (6 bases). Germline V lookup: CDR1 MNHNS, CDR2 SASEGT. This CDR3 has 14 amino acids. V lost 7 bases, J lost 3 bases, and 16 bases lay in between. CDR3 bases: TGTGCCAGCAACCCGGGACTCGATATCTACGAGCAGTACTTC. Residues: CASNPGLDIYEQYF.

This clonotype was observed at least ten times. The gene calls are TRBV2 and TRBJ1-2; 9 bases fit TRBD1. J gave up 2 bases and V 2 bases, and 3 bases lay outside the gene matches. CDR1 SNHLY and CDR2 FYNNEI come from the germline V gene. The CDR3 spans 15 residues. CDR3 in amino acids: CASSELGTGNYGYTF. CDR3 DNA: TGTGCCAGCAGTGAATTGGGGACAGGGAACTATGGCTACACCTTC. Based on the CDR3 plus reference TRBV2 and TRBJ1-2, the full variable domain is EPEVTQTPSHQVTQMGQEVILRCVPISNHLYFYWYRQILGQKVEFLVSFYNNEISEKSEIFDDQFSVERPDGSNFTLKIRSTKLEDSAMYFCASSELGTGNYGYTFGSGTRLTVV.

This clonotype was seen once. This sequence may be a read error, since a much larger clone differs from it by one base. V is TRBV6-5 and J is TRBJ1-5, with D unclear. This CDR3 is 18 amino acids long. Trimming left V 4 bases short and J 0 bases short, with 19 bases between. Germline values: CDR1 MNHEY, CDR2 SVGAGI. The CDR3 sequence is CASSSVRGGKNSNQPQHF. The CDR3, as DNA: TGTGCCAGCAGTTCTGTCCGGGGAGGGAAGAATAGCAATCAGCCCCAGCATTTT.

This clonotype has a count of ten or more. The CDR3 loop reads CAWSWGGGPYNEQFF. The CDR3 region has the DNA TGTGCCTGGAGCTGGGGCGGGGGCCCCTACAATGAGCAGTTCTTC. The genes are TRBV30 and TRBJ2-1; TRBD2 might be the D (7 bases). Germline-derived CDR1 and CDR2 are GTSNPN and SVGIG (reference sequence). V was cut by 3 bases and J by 2 bases, with 14 bases left in between. The CDR3 has 15 amino acids.

This clonotype has a single count. The chain joins TRBV7-9 to TRBJ2-3; D is perhaps TRBD1 (5 bases). Germline CDR1 SEHNR, CDR2 FQNEAQ (reference sequence). The CDR3 runs 15 residues. Trimming left V 6 bases short and J 3 bases short, with 16 bases between. The CDR3 DNA reads as TGTGCCAGCAGTCATCCAGGGATATTAACAGATACGCAGTATTTT. Amino acid sequence: CASSHPGILTDTQYF.

About this clonotype: This may arise from a read error, as a much more abundant clone is one base away. The genes are TRBV7-8 and TRBJ1-5; a weak D match, TRBD1 (6 bases). The V gene lost 8 bases and the J gene lost 2 bases, with 19 bases spanning the gap. Germline V gene data show CDR1 as SGHVS and CDR2 as FQNEAQ. The CDR3 length is 16 residues. The chain's CDR3 is CASGPLGGHGNQPQHF. CDR3 nucleotide sequence: TGTGCCAGCGGCCCCCTGGGGGGACACGGCAATCAGCCCCAGCATTTT.

Only a few counts were recorded for this clonotype. This chain connects TRBV27 to TRBJ2-5; TRBD2 matches 9 bases. Trimming removed 6 bases from V and 4 bases from J; junction bases left unmatched: 9. The CDR3 extends over 15 amino acids. CDR1 and CDR2 (germline): MNHEY, SMNVEV (reference sequence). CDR3 sequence (DNA): TGTGCCAGCAGCCCCGGGACTAGCCGGTCAGAGACCCAGTACTTC. Its protein product is CASSPGTSRSETQYF.

This clonotype was seen ten or more times. The chain links TRBV5-1 to TRBJ2-3, with D unclear. The CDR3 sequence is 15 residues long. Germline V CDR1 and CDR2: SGHRS, YFSETQ. V gave up 1 base and J gave up 0 bases, with 9 bases separating them. The DNA for the CDR3 is TGCGCCAGCAGCTTGCGGGCAGTGAGCACAGATACGCAGTATTTT. Translation gives CASSLRAVSTDTQYF.

This clonotype was seen at least ten times. The J gene is TRBJ2-7, the V gene TRBV27, with D maybe TRBD1 (6 bases). Per the germline V gene, CDR1 is MNHEY and CDR2 is SMNVEV (reference sequence). The V end was cut by 6 bases, the J end by 6 bases, with 18 bases between. CDR3 length: 14 residues. CDR3 protein: CASSSRDIPLEQYF. The CDR3 DNA reads TGTGCCAGCAGCAGCCGGGACATCCCCCTCGAGCAGTACTTC.

This clonotype occurred many times. The J gene is TRBJ1-2, the V gene TRBV19, with TRBD1 identical over 9 bases. Germline V CDR1 and CDR2: LNHDA, SQIVND (reference sequence). This CDR3 has 15 amino acids. The V and J ends lost 5 bases and 8 bases, in that order; junction bases with no gene match: 12. This CDR3 is CASSFTGTGIRGYTF. In DNA, the CDR3 is TGTGCCAGTAGTTTCACCGGGACAGGGATAAGAGGCTACACCTTC. The variable domain in full, completed from reference TRBV19 and TRBJ1-2, reads DGGITQSPKYLFRKEGQNVTLSCEQNLNHDAMYWYRQDPGQGLRLIYYSQIVNDFQKGDIAEGYSVSREKKESFPLTVTSAQKNPTAFYLCASSFTGTGIRGYTFGSGTRLTVV.

The J gene is TRBJ1-2, the V gene TRBV13, with a possible D match to TRBD1 (5 bases). Trimming left V 0 bases short and J 6 bases short, with 11 bases between. The CDR3 totals 14 residues. Germline V gene lookup returns CDR1 PRHDT and CDR2 FYEKMQ (reference sequence). The CDR3 sequence: CASSLGGGFNGYTF. The CDR3 nucleotides read TGTGCCAGCAGCTTAGGGGGGGGTTTTAATGGCTACACCTTC.

V and J are TRBV19 and TRBJ1-4, with a possible D match to TRBD1 (5 bases). CDR3 length: 14 residues. The germline gives CDR1 LNHDA, CDR2 SQIVND (reference sequence). The V gene lost 3 bases and the J gene lost 7 bases, with 12 bases spanning the gap. The CDR3 protein is CASSMRLGREKLFF. As DNA, the CDR3 is TGTGCCAGTAGTATGCGATTGGGACGTGAAAAACTGTTTTTT.

This clonotype occurred many times. The chain carries TRBV6-5 and TRBJ2-5, with 7 bases fitting TRBD1. V dropped 2 bases and J dropped 5; count of bases not matched to a gene: 8. Germline V gives CDR1 MNHEY, CDR2 SVGAGI. This CDR3 comprises 15 residues. The DNA of the CDR3 is TGTGCCAGCAGTTACCCGGGACAGCCTAGGGAGACCCAGTACTTC. Amino acid sequence: CASSYPGQPRETQYF.

In its sample, this clonotype was seen many times. The V call is TRBV14, the J call TRBJ1-6, with unresolved D. Trimming stripped 0 bases from V and 8 bases from J, with 8 bases between. CDR3 length: 14 residues. Germline V CDR1 and CDR2: SGHDN, FVKESK. The CDR3 loop reads CASSQEASYSPLHF. CDR3 in DNA: TGTGCCAGCAGCCAAGAAGCCAGTTATTCACCCCTCCACTTT.

The chain joins TRBV6-1 to TRBJ2-5, with D unresolved. The CDR3 is 15 residues long. Looked up from germline, CDR1 is MNHNS and CDR2 is SASEGT. V dropped 5 bases and J dropped 4 bases, with 17 bases sitting between them. DNA for the CDR3: TGTGCCAGCAGTCTAGGCCCCTCATCCGGAGAGACCCAGTACTTC. It codes for CASSLGPSSGETQYF.

This clonotype has a count of ten or more. The V and J genes are TRBV5-1 and TRBJ2-7, with 7 bases that match TRBD2. Unmatched junction bases numbered 8, after V lost 5 bases and J lost 3 bases. Germline V gives CDR1 SGHRS, CDR2 YFSETQ. The CDR3 consists of 14 residues. The CDR3 DNA reads TGCGCCAGCAGTAAAAGCGGGGCGTACTACGAGCAGTACTTC. This encodes CASSKSGAYYEQYF.

This clonotype was seen at least ten times. The genes are TRBV30 and TRBJ1-1, with D uncertain. Trimming pared 4 bases from V and 1 base from J, leaving 4 bases between. The germline V gene has CDR1 GTSNPN and CDR2 SVGIG (reference sequence). There are 11 residues in the CDR3. In DNA form, the CDR3 reads TGTGCCTGGAACGGGAACACTGAAGCTTTCTTT. Protein: CAWNGNTEAFF.

This clonotype was recorded many times. The genes are TRBV2 and TRBJ2-7, with unresolved D. Looked up from germline, CDR1 is SNHLY and CDR2 is FYNNEI. The CDR3 has 12 residues. The V gene lost 4 bases and the J gene lost 2 bases, with 6 bases spanning the gap. The CDR3 DNA reads TGTGCCAGCAGTGGAGTCCCCTACGAGCAGTACTTC. Protein: CASSGVPYEQYF. The full variable domain, rest sourced from reference TRBV2 and TRBJ2-7, is EPEVTQTPSHQVTQMGQEVILRCVPISNHLYFYWYRQILGQKVEFLVSFYNNEISEKSEIFDDQFSVERPDGSNFTLKIRSTKLEDSAMYFCASSGVPYEQYFGPGTRLTVT.

There are many counts of this clonotype. The rearrangement uses TRBV6-1 and TRBJ1-1; D is undetermined. The CDR3 has 14 residues. CDR1 and CDR2 (germline): MNHNS, SASEGT. With 5 bases removed from V and 4 bases from J, the gap between germline ends came to 14 bases. The CDR3 reads CASSYDVRGTEAFF. The CDR3 DNA is TGTGCCAGCAGTTATGACGTGAGAGGCACTGAAGCTTTCTTT.

This clonotype was recorded many times. The J gene is TRBJ1-5, the V gene TRBV27; 10 bases are shared with TRBD1. V trimming: 5 bases; J trimming: 6 bases; junction bases outside the gene matches: 7. The CDR3 runs to 15 residues. Per the germline V gene, CDR1 is MNHEY and CDR2 is SMNVEV (reference sequence). The CDR3 region is CASSGGTGAGQPQHF. The DNA of the CDR3 is TGTGCCAGCAGTGGCGGGACAGGGGCAGGTCAGCCCCAGCATTTT.

The V and J genes are TRBV27 and TRBJ1-6; TRBD1 might be the D (6 bases). The CDR3 length is 14 residues. CDR1 and CDR2 from the germline V gene are MNHEY and SMNVEV (reference sequence). V gave up 3 bases and J gave up 8 bases, with 11 bases separating them. CDR3 sequence: CASSFTGGHSPLHF. CDR3 DNA sequence: TGTGCCAGCAGTTTCACCGGGGGGCATTCACCCCTCCACTTT.

This clonotype was detected only a few times. The rearrangement uses TRBV30 and TRBJ2-7, with D tentatively TRBD2 (5 bases). V was trimmed by 0 bases and J by 2 bases, leaving 8 bases between them. CDR1 is GTSNPN and CDR2 is SVGIG in the germline V gene (reference sequence). The CDR3 extends over 13 amino acids. CDR3 sequence reads: CAWSVGDPYEQYF. The DNA for the CDR3 is TGTGCCTGGAGTGTGGGAGACCCCTACGAGCAGTACTTC. The full variable domain, rest sourced from reference TRBV30 and TRBJ2-7, is SQTIHQWPATLVQPVGSPLSLECTVEGTSNPNLYWYRQAAGRGLQLLFYSVGIGQISSEVPQNLSASRPQDRQFILSSKKLLLSDSGFYLCAWSVGDPYEQYFGPGTRLTVT.

This clonotype was counted ten times or more. The V and J genes are TRBV18 and TRBJ1-2; D not resolved. V lost 4 bases and J 3 bases, leaving 15 bases between the germline ends. Germline lookup yields CDR1 KGHSH and CDR2 LQKENI. This CDR3 has 15 residues. The CDR3 reads CASSRARREHYGYTF. In DNA, the CDR3 is TGTGCCAGCTCACGTGCCAGACGTGAACACTATGGCTACACCTTC.

This clonotype was seen repeatedly, ten times or more. The genes are TRBV2 and TRBJ1-5; a possible D gene is TRBD1 (6 bases). CDR1 and CDR2 (germline): SNHLY, FYNNEI. This CDR3 comprises 15 residues. Deletions cut 3 bases from V and 6 bases from J, with 15 bases between. The CDR3 nucleotides are TGTGCCAGCAGTGAGGGGGCAGGGGTGGTTCAGCCCCAGCATTTT. This gives the protein CASSEGAGVVQPQHF.

This clonotype was seen more than once but under ten times. This rearrangement joins TRBV6-1 to TRBJ1-2; D ambiguous. The germline V and J ends were trimmed by 4 bases and 7 bases, with 7 bases remaining between them. Germline V gene data show CDR1 as MNHNS and CDR2 as SASEGT. The CDR3 runs 11 residues. The CDR3 nucleotides are TGTGCCAGCAGTGCTGGATCTGGCTACACCTTC. It encodes CASSAGSGYTF.